This T cell receptor beta chain was identified in a study of T cell responses to AZD1222 COVID-19 vaccine. As regards this clone: The antigen is undetermined.

Notes on the study in general: Along spike, vaccine-associated CD4 TCRs were found throughout, with dominance at 160-218 and 743-854.

Trimming took 2 bases from V and 4 from J, leaving 15 bases between them. The CDR3 has 15 residues. Germline loops: CDR1 MDHEN, CDR2 SYDVKM. Clones were read by immunoSEQ multiplex PCR, and TCRdb kept only the in-frame ones, dropping some. The sample has some 150,000 clones; 85% to 95% are singletons. The chain is built from TRBV28 and TRBJ2-7; D may be TRBD1 (6 bases). The source of this sequence is an adult in good health. This specimen was peripheral blood, taken on day 0 of AZD1222 vaccination. CDR3 region: CASSLRGHRAYEQYV. The CDR3 DNA reads TGTGCCAGCAGTTTAAGGGGACACAGGGCGTACGAGCAGTACGTC.